This T cell receptor beta chain is from a study of blood T cell repertoires in COVID-19. As for the study in general: T cells, B-cell-depleted T cells, or PBMCs provided the cDNA or gDNA that served as material.

The authors' processing: Amplification of reference gene primers was used by the study to estimate nucleated cell counts. The repertoire was sequenced with immunoSEQ multiplex PCR; TCRdb's copy has only in-frame clones and lacks some. The D gene and trimming were derived from the DNA, and the V and J assignments and clone size from that table. The repertoire includes a few hundred thousand clones, approximately 82% of them detected once, and 3.5% to 4% sits in the top ten. V lost 7 bases and J 0 bases, leaving 12 bases between the germline ends. From germline, CDR1 is MNHNY and CDR2 SVGAGI (reference sequence). The CDR3 totals 14 residues.

The chain uses TRBV6-6 and TRBJ1-1; D is possibly TRBD1 (6 bases). The TCR comes from a woman aged 80 or over with acute or convalescent COVID-19. Sequenced: peripheral blood. CDR3 region: CASTEQGLNTEAFF. For the CDR3, the DNA is TGTGCCAGCACCGAACAGGGTCTGAACACTGAAGCTTTCTTT.